Shown below are 2 T cell receptor beta chains from a single sample sequenced in a study of blood T cell repertoires in COVID-19. TCRdb keeps only in-frame clones here, not all; method: immunoSEQ multiplex PCR. This sample yields about 160,000 clones, of which about 86% are seen a single time; approximately 4% belongs to the top ten. Material: peripheral blood. The source is a woman between 65 and 79 years old with acute or convalescent COVID-19.

The CDR3 coding sequence is TGTGCCAGCAGCCAGGCAAGACAGGGGACGGGGCAGCCCCAGCATTTT. Amino acid sequence: CASSQARQGTGQPQHF. This chain links TRBV4-2 with TRBJ1-5; 8 bases are shared with TRBD1. The CDR3 has 16 amino acids. V lost 3 bases and J lost 7; bases outside the gene matches: 11. Germline lookup yields CDR1 LGHNA and CDR2 YNFKEQ.

A single count supports this clone. The rearrangement links TRBV2 to TRBJ1-1; tentative D call: TRBD1 (6 bases). Germline-derived CDR1 and CDR2 are SNHLY and FYNNEI. The CDR3 length is 13 residues. V shed 4 bases and J shed 4 bases, with 10 bases lying between them. The CDR3 is CASSAGEGTEAFF. The DNA for the CDR3 is TGTGCCAGCAGTGCAGGGGAAGGCACTGAAGCTTTCTTT.